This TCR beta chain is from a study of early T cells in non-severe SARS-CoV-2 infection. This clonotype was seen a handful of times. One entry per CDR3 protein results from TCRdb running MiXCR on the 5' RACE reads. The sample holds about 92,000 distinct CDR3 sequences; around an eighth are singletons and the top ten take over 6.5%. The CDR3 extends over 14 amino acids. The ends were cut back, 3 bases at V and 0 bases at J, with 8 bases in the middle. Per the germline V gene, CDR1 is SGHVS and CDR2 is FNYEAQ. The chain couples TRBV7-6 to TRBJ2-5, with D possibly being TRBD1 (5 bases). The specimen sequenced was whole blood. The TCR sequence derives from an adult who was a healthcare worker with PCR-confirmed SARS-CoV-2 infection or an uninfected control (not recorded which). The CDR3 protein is CASSFPGYQETQYF. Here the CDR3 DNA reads TGTGCCAGCAGCTTTCCAGGGTACCAAGAGACCCAGTACTTC.